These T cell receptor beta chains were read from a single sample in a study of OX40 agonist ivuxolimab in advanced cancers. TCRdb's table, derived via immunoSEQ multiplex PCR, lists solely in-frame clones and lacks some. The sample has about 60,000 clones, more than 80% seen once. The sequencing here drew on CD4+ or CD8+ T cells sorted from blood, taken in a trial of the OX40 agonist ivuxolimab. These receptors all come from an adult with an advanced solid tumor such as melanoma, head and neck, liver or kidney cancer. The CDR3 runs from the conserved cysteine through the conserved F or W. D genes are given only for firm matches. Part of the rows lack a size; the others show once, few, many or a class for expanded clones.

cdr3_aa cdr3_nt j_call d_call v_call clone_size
CASSPPTGDGSFGQYF TGTGCCAGCTCACCACCGACAGGGGATGGTAGTTTCGGGCAGTACTTC TRBJ2-7 TRBD1 TRBV18 .
CASEPNHNEQFF TGTGCCAGCGAACCGAACCATAATGAGCAGTTCTTC TRBJ2-1 . TRBV2 .
CASSVAGGPSNEQFF TGTGCCAGCAGTGTAGCGGGAGGGCCGAGCAATGAGCAGTTCTTC TRBJ2-1 TRBD2 TRBV2 .
CASSWPQGEVYGYTF TGTGCCAGCAGTTGGCCACAGGGGGAAGTATATGGCTACACCTTC TRBJ1-2 TRBD1 TRBV6-6 .
CASSPQGQPLYGYTF TGCGCCAGCAGCCCACAGGGACAGCCCCTCTATGGCTACACCTTC TRBJ1-2 TRBD1 TRBV4-1 .
CASSTGAMSARLFF TGTGCCAGTAGTACCGGGGCCATGTCGGCCCGACTGTTTTTT TRBJ2-2 . TRBV19 .
CASGGDGGSYEQYF TGTGCCAGCGGCGGGGACGGCGGATCCTACGAGCAGTACTTC TRBJ2-7 . TRBV6-1 once
CASSLNPYEQFF TGTGCCAGCAGTTTAAATCCATATGAGCAGTTCTTC TRBJ2-1 . TRBV7-9 once
CASSLGTGEETQYF TGTGCCAGCAGCTTAGGGACAGGGGAAGAGACCCAGTACTTC TRBJ2-5 TRBD1 TRBV7-9 once
CASGGRENGYTF TGTGCCAGCGGTGGCAGGGAGAATGGCTACACCTTC TRBJ1-2 . TRBV6-6 .
CASRGSGRDEQFF TGTGCCAGCCGCGGTAGCGGGAGAGATGAGCAGTTCTTC TRBJ2-1 TRBD2 TRBV6-6 .
CASSPGQPTGLSNQPQHF TGTGCCAGCTCACCTGGCCAACCGACAGGCCTGAGCAATCAGCCCCAGCATTTT TRBJ1-5 . TRBV18 .
CASSFSTEAFF TGTGCCAGCAGCTTTTCCACTGAAGCTTTCTTT TRBJ1-1 . TRBV7-9 .
CASSEALRYIGDRGIAKNIQYF TGTGCCAGCAGTGAAGCGCTTCGTTATATTGGGGACAGGGGTATAGCCAAAAACATTCAGTACTTC TRBJ2-4 TRBD1 TRBV6-1 .
CASYPAGSSGNTIYF TGTGCCAGCTACCCCGCAGGGAGCTCTGGAAACACCATATATTTT TRBJ1-3 . TRBV28 .
CASSYSTGNAGNTIYF TGTGCCAGCAGTTACTCGACTGGAAACGCTGGAAACACCATATATTTT TRBJ1-3 . TRBV6-6 .
CASSDVGVANTGELFF TGTGCCAGCAGCGATGTAGGTGTGGCGAACACCGGGGAGCTGTTTTTT TRBJ2-2 . TRBV5-4 .
CASSKYRASSTEAFF TGTGCCAGCAGCAAATACAGGGCGTCGAGCACTGAAGCTTTCTTT TRBJ1-1 . TRBV5-6 .
CASSPGQGRGGGGYTF TGCGCCAGCAGCCCTGGACAGGGCAGGGGAGGAGGAGGCTACACCTTC TRBJ1-2 TRBD1 TRBV5-1 .
CASSLGGKGRHQETQYF TGTGCCAGCAGCTTAGGGGGAAAGGGGAGGCACCAAGAGACCCAGTACTTC TRBJ2-5 . TRBV7-2 .
CASSASGGAGNEQFF TGTGCCAGCAGCGCTTCAGGGGGCGCCGGCAATGAGCAGTTCTTC TRBJ2-1 TRBD1 TRBV11-2 .
CASSLDSTYEQYF TGTGCCAGCAGTTTGGACAGTACCTACGAGCAGTACTTC TRBJ2-7 . TRBV27 .
CASSGQGGFTEAFF TGTGCCAGTAGTGGACAGGGTGGTTTCACTGAAGCTTTCTTT TRBJ1-1 TRBD1 TRBV19 .
CATLHSPRRQANYGYTF TGTGCCACCTTGCATTCACCCCGTCGACAGGCTAACTATGGCTACACCTTC TRBJ1-2 . TRBV28 .
CASSSLRGTDTQYF TGTGCCAGCAGCTCCCTCAGGGGCACAGATACGCAGTATTTT TRBJ2-3 . TRBV11-2 .
CASSQEKGTYSGNTIYF TGTGCCAGCAGCCAAGAGAAAGGAACCTACTCTGGAAACACCATATATTTT TRBJ1-3 . TRBV4-2 .
CASSFSGGLQETQYF TGTGCCAGCAGCTTTAGCGGGGGATTGCAAGAGACCCAGTACTTC TRBJ2-5 TRBD2 TRBV7-2 .
CASSGGQGEKLFF TGCGCCAGCAGCGGGGGGCAAGGTGAAAAACTGTTTTTT TRBJ1-4 . TRBV10-1 once
CASSGLAGDISGANVLTF TGTGCCAGCAGTGGACTAGCGGGAGATATCTCTGGGGCCAACGTCCTGACTTTC TRBJ2-6 TRBD2 TRBV9 once
CASSLIPDSYEQYF TGTGCCAGCAGCTTAATTCCGGATTCCTACGAGCAGTACTTC TRBJ2-7 . TRBV7-9 .
CASSLGAGLLDTQYF TGTGCCAGCAGCTTAGGAGCTGGATTACTAGATACGCAGTATTTT TRBJ2-3 . TRBV11-3 .
CASGQRYGYTF TGTGCCAGCGGGCAGAGGTATGGCTACACCTTC TRBJ1-2 . TRBV28 once
CASSQQTGLSPLHF TGTGCCAGCAGTCAACAGACAGGCCTTTCACCCCTCCACTTT TRBJ1-6 . TRBV28 .
CASNADRGTLDTQYF TGTGCCAGCAATGCGGACAGGGGGACTCTAGATACGCAGTATTTT TRBJ2-3 TRBD1 TRBV9 .
CASSLRGQGSSNYGYTF TGTGCCAGCAGTTTAAGGGGACAGGGGTCATCCAACTATGGCTACACCTTC TRBJ1-2 TRBD1 TRBV28 .
CASSLKGNEQKKKTQYF TGTGCCAGCAGTTTAAAGGGAAACGAACAAAAGAAGAAGACCCAGTACTTC TRBJ2-5 . TRBV27 .
CASSETTTGANVLTF TGTGCCAGCAGTGAAACGACAACTGGGGCCAACGTCCTGACTTTC TRBJ2-6 . TRBV6-1 .
CASLEAGSRFGTDTQYF TGTGCCAGCCTAGAGGCTGGGTCGAGATTTGGGACAGATACGCAGTATTTT TRBJ2-3 . TRBV27 once
CASSLLAGGIVASNEQFF TGTGCCAGCAGCTTATTAGCGGGAGGGATCGTCGCAAGCAATGAGCAGTTCTTC TRBJ2-1 TRBD2 TRBV7-3 .
CASLRERERAYNEQFF TGTGCCAGCCTGCGGGAAAGGGAGAGGGCTTACAATGAGCAGTTCTTC TRBJ2-1 . TRBV2 .
CASSLFGGLLDTGELFF TGTGCCAGCAGCCTCTTCGGGGGGCTTCTGGACACCGGGGAGCTGTTTTTT TRBJ2-2 . TRBV4-2 .
CASSLGQGANQPQHF TGTGCCAGCAGTTTGGGACAGGGGGCCAATCAGCCCCAGCATTTT TRBJ1-5 TRBD1 TRBV28 .
CASSLKGTNEKLFF TGTGCCAGCAGCTTGAAGGGGACTAATGAAAAACTGTTTTTT TRBJ1-4 . TRBV5-4 .
CASSHRKGTGNEKLFF TGTGCCAGCTCTCATCGAAAGGGGACAGGAAATGAAAAACTGTTTTTT TRBJ1-4 TRBD1 TRBV5-6 .
CSVAINSVGTEAFF TGCAGCGTTGCCATCAACAGCGTGGGCACTGAAGCTTTCTTT TRBJ1-1 . TRBV29-1 once
CASSLYQAGANVLTF TGTGCCAGCAGTTTATATCAGGCTGGGGCCAACGTCCTGACTTTC TRBJ2-6 . TRBV27 .
CASSLAGAPYEQYF TGTGCCAGCAGTTTGGCAGGGGCACCCTACGAGCAGTACTTC TRBJ2-7 . TRBV28 .
CASSPLLGGPIINEQFF TGTGCCAGCAGTCCCCTTCTAGGAGGGCCAATAATCAATGAGCAGTTCTTC TRBJ2-1 . TRBV28 .
CASSQSTQGAGDTQYF TGCGCCAGCAGCCAGTCGACACAGGGGGCGGGAGATACGCAGTATTTT TRBJ2-3 TRBD1 TRBV5-1 .
CASSLPGMETQYF TGTGCCAGCAGTTTGCCAGGGATGGAGACCCAGTACTTC TRBJ2-5 . TRBV28 .
CASSLAGAQETQYF TGTGCCAGCAGCTTAGCGGGGGCACAAGAGACCCAGTACTTC TRBJ2-5 TRBD2 TRBV5-4 .
CASSQPDRAPNEKLFF TGCGCCAGCAGCCAGCCCGACAGGGCTCCTAATGAAAAACTGTTTTTT TRBJ1-4 TRBD1 TRBV4-1 .
CASSQELDSLSTDTQYF TGCGCCAGCAGCCAGGAATTGGACTCCCTAAGCACAGATACGCAGTATTTT TRBJ2-3 . TRBV4-1 .
CASSLATQGSSGANVLTF TGCGCCAGCAGCTTGGCCACGCAGGGGAGCTCTGGGGCCAACGTCCTGACTTTC TRBJ2-6 . TRBV5-1 .
CASKSSYGYTF TGTGCCAGCAAAAGTTCCTATGGCTACACCTTC TRBJ1-2 . TRBV6-5 .